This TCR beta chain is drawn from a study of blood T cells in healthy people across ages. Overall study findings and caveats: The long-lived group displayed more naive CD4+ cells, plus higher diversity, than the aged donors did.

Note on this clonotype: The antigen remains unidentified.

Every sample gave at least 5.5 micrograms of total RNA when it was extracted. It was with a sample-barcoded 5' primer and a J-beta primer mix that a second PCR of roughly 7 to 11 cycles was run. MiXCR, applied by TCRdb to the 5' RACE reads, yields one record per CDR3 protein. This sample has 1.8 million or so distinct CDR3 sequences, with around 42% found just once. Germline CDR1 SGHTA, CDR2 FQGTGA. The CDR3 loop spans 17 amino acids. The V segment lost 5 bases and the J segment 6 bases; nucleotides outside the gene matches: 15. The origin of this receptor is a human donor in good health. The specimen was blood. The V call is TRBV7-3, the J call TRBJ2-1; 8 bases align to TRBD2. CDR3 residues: CASSLRSGTSLPNEQFF. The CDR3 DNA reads TGTGCCAGCAGCCTAAGGTCCGGGACTAGTCTTCCCAATGAGCAGTTCTTC.